This passage covers 5 T cell receptor beta chains from one sample sequenced in a study of blood T cell repertoires in COVID-19. Clones were sequenced by immunoSEQ multiplex PCR, and TCRdb holds only the in-frame ones, with some missing. The sample carries over 25,000 clones, about 87% recorded once. The sequenced material came from peripheral blood. All receptors come from a man aged 70 or older with active COVID-19.

CDR3 in DNA: TGTGCCAGCAGCTTCGCACTTGGCACAGATACGCAGTATTTT. This gives the protein CASSFALGTDTQYF. This chain uses TRBV5-8 with TRBJ2-3; D call uncertain. Germline V lookup: CDR1 SGHTS, CDR2 YDEGEE. The CDR3 has 14 residues. V lost 2 bases and J 1 base, leaving 8 bases between the germline ends.

The count of this clone is one. This chain connects TRBV5-1 to TRBJ2-1; maybe TRBD2 (6 bases). The CDR3 covers 14 residues. In germline, CDR1 is SGHRS, CDR2 YFSETQ. V lost 0 bases and J 4 bases, leaving 8 bases between the germline ends. CDR3 DNA sequence: TGCGCCAGCAGCTTGGGCGGGGATTACAATGAGCAGTTCTTC. This codes for CASSLGGDYNEQFF.

The chain combines TRBV19 with TRBJ2-3; TRBD1 agrees at 7 bases. The CDR3 runs to 15 residues. Germline assignment: CDR1 LNHDA and CDR2 SQIVND (reference sequence). J was trimmed by 0 bases and V by 5 bases; bases with no gene match: 5. The CDR3 bases are TGTGCCAGTAGTCTCGGGACAGCCAGCACAGATACGCAGTATTTT. This translates into CASSLGTASTDTQYF.

V gene TRBV4-1 combines with J gene TRBJ2-6; no clear D. Trimming cost V 4 bases and J 0 bases, with 7 bases left between them. CDR3 length: 15 residues. Germline V gene data show CDR1 as MGHRA and CDR2 as YSYEKL. CDR3 sequence (DNA): TGCGCCAGCAGCCCAACAGACTCTGGGGCCAACGTCCTGACTTTC. Its protein product is CASSPTDSGANVLTF.

The chain has TRBV6-5 and TRBJ1-5, with a tentative D call TRBD1 (6 bases). The V end lost 5 bases, the J end lost 6 bases, and 17 bases lay between the germline ends. CDR3 length equals 15 residues. CDR1 is MNHEY, CDR2 SVGAGI, per germline. In DNA form, the CDR3 reads TGTGCCAGCAGTCCTTTTCGGGAGGGGGGTCAGCCCCAGCATTTT. Amino acids: CASSPFREGGQPQHF.